Detailed here is one T cell receptor beta chain. This entry belongs to a study of blood T cell repertoires in COVID-19. J gave up 6 bases and V 1 base, and 13 bases lay outside the gene matches. This CDR3 has 16 amino acids. Germline V gene data show CDR1 as SGHRS and CDR2 as YFSETQ. The repertoire was sequenced with immunoSEQ multiplex PCR; TCRdb's copy has only in-frame clones and lacks some. The sample contains about 180,000 clones, approximately 89% of which appear only once. This chain connects TRBV5-1 to TRBJ2-7; 7 positions match TRBD2. This clonotype was obtained from a woman under 40 with acute or convalescent COVID-19. Source material: peripheral blood. The CDR3 DNA is TGCGCCAGCAGCTTGCTCCTTGCGGGAGTAGATGCCGAGCAGTACTTC. Translated, it gives CASSLLLAGVDAEQYF.